This T cell receptor beta chain was sequenced for a study of T cell changes during pregnancy in multiple sclerosis. There are a few counts of this clone. The CDR3 totals 15 residues. V lost 10 bases and J lost 4; bases outside the gene matches: 11. CDR1 MDHEN and CDR2 SYDVKM come from the germline V gene. TCRdb's copy holds only in-frame clones and misses some; the assay was immunoSEQ multiplex PCR. The sample contains just under 100,000 clones, roughly 92% of which appear only once. The chain carries TRBV28 and TRBJ1-1; the match to TRBD1 covers 11 bases. The receptor comes from a female donor with multiple sclerosis, enrolled in a pregnancy study. The source material was peripheral blood, sampled after pregnancy. The CDR3 DNA reads TGTGCCACTCAGGACAGGGGGCATGGCGGCACTGAAGCTTTCTTT. Its protein is CATQDRGHGGTEAFF.